This T cell receptor beta chain was recovered during a study of molecular identifiers for immune sequencing clone quantification. Study context: RNA from approximately 20,000 or 98,000 naive CD8 cells was split five ways in replicates, with four sequenced.

Naive CD8 library inputs spanned about 18,000 to 1,100,000 sorted cells and 10%, 30% or 50% RNA. About this clonotype: The antigen is unknown.

TCRdb analysed the PCR reads with MiXCR anew, one entry per CDR3 protein. The sample holds approximately 550,000 distinct CDR3 sequences, about 20% seen once. CDR1 MGHRA and CDR2 YSYEKL come from the germline V gene. This CDR3 is 16 amino acids long. Between the trimmed V and J ends, which lost 3 bases and 0 bases, there was a span of 12 bases. Overall study findings and caveats: Spiked-in Jurkat TCR RNA corresponding to one cell was reported as detectable against about 1 million naive cells.

V usage is TRBV4-1 and J usage is TRBJ1-5, with unresolved D. This sequence originates from a human donor in good health. Some libraries in this study had Jurkat cell RNA spiked in. The specimen sequenced was naive CD8+ T cells from blood, with Jurkat cell RNA spiked in. Subset of the sample: FACS-sorted CD8+CD4-CCR7+CD45RA+ naive T cells. CDR3 DNA sequence: TGCGCCAGCAGCCATGAATACGGTAATAGCAATCAGCCCCAGCATTTT. This gives the protein CASSHEYGNSNQPQHF.